The 5 T cell receptor beta chains below all came from one sample that was sequenced in a study of CD8+CD57+ T cells in acquired aplastic anemia. CDR3 and TCR beta VDJ profiling relied on a genomic DNA template. TCRdb recomputed calls from the reads with MiXCR, one row per CDR3 protein. The sample has 200,000 to 250,000 distinct CDR3 sequences; approximately 45% are singletons. Patients chosen for sequencing had shown CD8+CD57+ cell expansion by flow cytometry. The source material was sorted CD4+, CD8+, or CD8+CD57+ T cells (not recorded which) from PBMCs. The receptors stem from a human donor with aplastic anemia.

CDR3 loop: CASSELRGGVGRGNTEAFF. The CDR3 nucleotides are TGTGCCAGCAGTGAATTAAGAGGCGGAGTAGGGCGTGGGAACACTGAAGCTTTCTTT. The V and J genes are TRBV6-5 and TRBJ1-1, with unresolved D. Per the germline V gene, CDR1 is MNHEY and CDR2 is SVGAGI. The CDR3 sequence is 19 residues long. V was cut by 5 bases and J by 1 base, with 26 bases left in between.

This clonotype was seen many times. The chain has TRBV6-5 and TRBJ2-7; no firm D call. The CDR3 contains 15 residues. CDR1 and CDR2 from the germline V gene are MNHEY and SVGAGI. Between the trimmed V and J ends, which lost 3 bases and 3 bases, there was a span of 15 bases. CDR3 in amino acids: CASSYKAARLYEQYF. CDR3 nucleotides: TGTGCCAGCAGTTATAAAGCAGCGCGACTCTACGAGCAGTACTTC.

This chain uses TRBV19 with TRBJ2-2; 9 positions agree with TRBD1. Germline values: CDR1 LNHDA, CDR2 SQIVND (reference sequence). This CDR3 has 14 residues. V trimming: 6 bases; J trimming: 4 bases; junction bases outside the gene matches: 3. CDR3 amino acids: CASRDRGITGELFF. CDR3 coding DNA: TGTGCCAGTAGGGACAGGGGTATCACCGGGGAGCTGTTTTTT.

This clonotype appeared a few times. This rearrangement joins TRBV7-9 to TRBJ1-2; no clear D. Deletions cut 5 bases from V and 6 bases from J, with 16 bases between. The CDR3 is made up of 14 amino acids. Germline-derived CDR1 and CDR2 are SEHNR and FQNEAQ (reference sequence). CDR3 in DNA: TGTGCCAGCAGCCAAGATTTTCGTAGGAATGGCTACACCTTC. Its protein is CASSQDFRRNGYTF.

This clonotype was observed many times. The chain is built from TRBV4-3 and TRBJ1-2; 7 nucleotides align to TRBD1. CDR3 length equals 14 residues. Germline V gene lookup returns CDR1 LGHNA and CDR2 YSLEER. V dropped 3 bases and J dropped 6; count of bases not matched to a gene: 7. Here the CDR3 reads CASSQTGSGNGYTF. The CDR3 region has the DNA TGCGCCAGCAGCCAGACAGGGTCGGGCAATGGCTACACCTTC.